A single sample is the source of the 5 T cell receptor beta chains below, sequenced in a study of early T cells in non-severe SARS-CoV-2 infection. TCRdb passed the 5' RACE reads through MiXCR, listing each CDR3 protein once. The sample carries roughly 68,000 distinct CDR3 sequences, 4.9% recorded once. Sequencing was carried out using whole blood. These receptor sequences come from an adult who was a healthcare worker with PCR-confirmed SARS-CoV-2 infection or an uninfected control (not recorded which).

In this sample, this clonotype turned up many times. V gene TRBV20-1 combines with J gene TRBJ1-1; tentatively, D is TRBD1 (5 bases). Between the trimmed V and J ends, which lost 3 bases and 3 bases, there was a span of 11 bases. This CDR3 comprises 13 residues. In germline, CDR1 is DFQATT, CDR2 SNEGSKA (reference sequence). The CDR3 region has the DNA TGCAGTGCTAGGGAGGAAGGGGACACTGAAGCTTTCTTT. Protein: CSAREEGDTEAFF.

In nucleotides, the CDR3 is TGTGCCAGCAGTAGGGGCCCGGACTATGGCTACACCTTC. Protein product: CASSRGPDYGYTF. The chain combines TRBV5-5 with TRBJ1-2; TRBD1 might be the D (5 bases). The CDR3 is made up of 13 amino acids. The germline CDR1 and CDR2 sequences are SGHKS and YYEKEE (reference sequence). The V end lost 5 bases, the J end lost 3 bases, and 11 bases lay between the germline ends.

This clonotype has a count of ten or more. This sequence joins TRBV4-2 and TRBJ2-1; weak D call: TRBD2 (6 bases). The CDR3 is made up of 15 amino acids. Deletions cut 0 bases from V and 2 bases from J, with 8 bases between. Per germline, CDR1 LGHNA and CDR2 YNFKEQ. Here the CDR3 reads CASSQERLAYNEQFF. Written as DNA, the CDR3 is TGTGCCAGCAGCCAAGAAAGACTAGCCTACAATGAGCAGTTCTTC.

The table lists this clonotype with many counts. The CDR3: CASSSGRRSNQPQHF. The CDR3 coding sequence is TGTGCCAGCAGTTCGGGACGGAGAAGCAATCAGCCCCAGCATTTT. V usage is TRBV12-3 or TRBV12-4 and J usage is TRBJ1-5; tentative D call: TRBD1 (5 bases). The CDR3 length is 15 residues. V was pared by 4 bases and J by 1 base, with 11 bases between.

The table lists this clonotype with a few counts. This rearrangement joins TRBV20-1 to TRBJ2-3, with D perhaps matching TRBD1 (6 bases). Per the germline V gene, CDR1 is DFQATT and CDR2 is SNEGSKA (reference sequence). V lost 8 bases and J 2 bases, leaving 17 bases between the germline ends. The CDR3 is 14 residues long. The DNA of the CDR3 is TGCAGTCCTGATGTAGGGGGTAACACAGATACGCAGTATTTT. It codes for CSPDVGGNTDTQYF.